These 21 T cell receptor beta chains originate from one sample sequenced in a study of Graves' ophthalmopathy and Graves' hyperthyroidism. Amplification of the TCR beta CDR3 regions used RNA transcripts (as template). HTBI primers were employed in first-round RT-PCR, then a second-round multiplex PCR followed. TCRdb redid the calling of the multiplex PCR reads with MiXCR, one entry per CDR3 protein. This sample has about 700,000 distinct CDR3 sequences; 40% occur once, and the top ten carry 44%. The sample comprised peripheral blood. The source of these receptors is an adult man with Graves' ophthalmopathy.

As to this clonotype: This may be a read error, as it is one base from a much larger clone. The chain employs TRBV2 and TRBJ1-5; D is undetermined. CDR1 is SNHLY and CDR2 is FYNNEI in the germline V gene. This CDR3 is 12 amino acids long. The CDR3 coding sequence is TGTGCCAGCAGTGTTTGGAATCAGCCCCAGCGTTTT. Its protein is CASSVWNQPQRF.

This clonotype has ten or more counts. The chain couples TRBV20-1 to TRBJ2-5; D is tentatively TRBD1 or TRBD2 (5 bases each). The V end was cut by 0 bases, the J end by 7 bases, with 21 bases between. The CDR3 is made up of 16 amino acids. The germline gives CDR1 DFQATT, CDR2 SNEGSKA (reference sequence). The DNA of the CDR3 is TGCAGTGCTAGAGATTGGGGGACGTCGATATATAGGACCCAGTACTTC. Encoded protein: CSARDWGTSIYRTQYF.

This clonotype came up a few times. The chain joins TRBV9 to TRBJ1-1, with 7 bases that match TRBD1. Germline values: CDR1 SGDLS, CDR2 YYNGEE. J was trimmed by 4 bases and V by 4 bases; bases with no gene match: 10. CDR3 size: 15 residues. CDR3 in amino acids: CASSTTGQWGTEAFF. The CDR3 DNA sequence: TGTGCCAGCAGCACAACGGGACAGTGGGGCACTGAAGCTTTCTTT. Together with reference TRBV9 and TRBJ1-1, the CDR3 gives the full variable domain: DSGVTQTPKHLITATGQRVTLRCSPRSGDLSVYWYQQSLDQGLQFLIQYYNGEERAKGNILERFSAQQFPDLHSELNLSSLELGDSALYFCASSTTGQWGTEAFFGQGTRLTVV.

The V and J genes are TRBV2 and TRBJ2-3; perhaps TRBD2 as D (5 bases). V was cut by 8 bases and J by 0 bases, with 12 bases left in between. Germline loops: CDR1 SNHLY, CDR2 FYNNEI. The CDR3 runs to 14 residues. In DNA, the CDR3 is TGTGCCAGCGGGAGCTTTTCTAGCACAGATACGCAGTATTTT. It yields the protein CASGSFSSTDTQYF.

This clonotype has ten or more counts. The V gene is TRBV9, the J gene TRBJ1-6, with TRBD1 matching 10 bases. With 4 bases clipped from V and 6 bases from J, the junction kept 4 bases outside the gene matches. CDR1 and CDR2 (germline): SGDLS, YYNGEE. This CDR3 is 15 amino acids long. CDR3 sequence reads: CASSSRTGGNSPLHF. As DNA, the CDR3 is TGTGCCAGCAGCTCTCGGACAGGGGGTAATTCACCCCTCCACTTT. The entire variable domain, with the rest obtained from reference TRBV9 and TRBJ1-6, is as follows: DSGVTQTPKHLITATGQRVTLRCSPRSGDLSVYWYQQSLDQGLQFLIQYYNGEERAKGNILERFSAQQFPDLHSELNLSSLELGDSALYFCASSSRTGGNSPLHFGNGTRLTVT.

V usage is TRBV2 and J usage is TRBJ1-2, with D unresolved. The CDR3 is made up of 11 amino acids. Trimming took off 7 bases at V and 4 bases at J, with 7 bases between the two ends. Germline CDR1 SNHLY, CDR2 FYNNEI. In nucleotides, the CDR3 is TGTGCCAGCACCTCTGGCTATGGCTACACCTTC. Amino acids: CASTSGYGYTF.

The chain recombines TRBV4-1 with TRBJ1-1, with D perhaps TRBD1 (5 bases). V lost 0 bases to trimming and J lost 4 bases, with 12 bases between them. CDR3 size: 15 residues. Germline V CDR1 and CDR2: MGHRA, YSYEKL. The CDR3 DNA reads as TGCGCCAGCAGCCAAGATGAGGCGGGGGGCACTGAAGCTTTCTTT. Amino acid sequence: CASSQDEAGGTEAFF.

The CDR3 region has the DNA TGTGCCAGCAGCCCCCAGTGGGCAGATTTACCCTACGAGCAGTACTTC. This codes for CASSPQWADLPYEQYF. The chain combines TRBV11-1 with TRBJ2-7; no clear D gene. Per the germline V gene, CDR1 is SGHAT and CDR2 is FQDESV (reference sequence). Between the trimmed V and J ends, which lost 5 bases and 2 bases, there was a span of 19 bases. This CDR3 is built from 16 residues.

This clonotype was seen more than once but under ten times. CDR3 sequence reads: CASSGRTSENTGELFF. For the CDR3, the DNA is TGCGCCAGCAGTGGCAGGACTAGCGAGAACACCGGGGAGCTGTTTTTT. The J gene is TRBJ2-2, the V gene TRBV10-1; TRBD2 matches 9 bases. Germline loops: CDR1 WNHNN, CDR2 SYGVQD (reference sequence). The CDR3 is 16 residues long. V trimming: 4 bases; J trimming: 1 base; junction bases outside the gene matches: 4.

The rearrangement uses TRBV5-1 and TRBJ1-6; 12 nucleotides match TRBD1. Per the germline V gene, CDR1 is SGHRS and CDR2 is YFSETQ. This CDR3 is 16 amino acids long. After removal of 0 bases from V and 10 bases from J, the junction contained 5 bases not matched to a gene. CDR3 region: CASSLGGTGGVSPLHF. Here the CDR3 DNA reads TGCGCCAGCAGCTTGGGAGGGACAGGGGGCGTCTCACCCCTCCACTTT.

The chain is built from TRBV4-1 and TRBJ2-7; 12 nucleotides agree with TRBD1. Unmatched junction bases numbered 2, after V lost 1 base and J lost 4 bases. Germline loops: CDR1 MGHRA, CDR2 YSYEKL. CDR3 size: 15 residues. In DNA, the CDR3 is TGCGCCAGCAGCCAAGTGGGACAGGGGGCATACGAGCAGTACTTC. Amino acids: CASSQVGQGAYEQYF.

This clonotype was seen a handful of times. The chain has TRBV12-3 or TRBV12-4 and TRBJ2-7, with TRBD2 matching 8 bases. There are 16 residues in the CDR3. V trimming: 7 bases; J trimming: 2 bases; junction bases outside the gene matches: 13. The CDR3 protein is CASKQLTSGQTYEQYF. The CDR3, as DNA: TGTGCCAGCAAGCAGCTCACTAGCGGCCAAACCTACGAGCAGTACTTC.

This chain uses TRBV15 with TRBJ1-2, with TRBD1 identical over 8 bases. Germline V gene data show CDR1 as LNHNV and CDR2 as YYDKDF (reference sequence). The CDR3 contains 11 residues. The trim removed 8 bases at V and 6 bases at J, leaving 2 bases unmatched. The CDR3 is CATQGANGYTF. The CDR3 DNA reads TGTGCCACCCAGGGGGCGAATGGCTACACCTTC.

V usage is TRBV4-2 and J usage is TRBJ1-1, with a weak D call TRBD1 (5 bases). Germline CDR1 and CDR2: LGHNA and YNFKEQ. Trimming removed 0 bases at V and 4 bases at J, with 12 bases between. The CDR3 is made up of 15 amino acids. CDR3 amino acids: CASSQEIQGSTEAFF. The DNA of the CDR3 is TGTGCCAGCAGCCAAGAGATCCAGGGCTCCACTGAAGCTTTCTTT.

In its sample, this clonotype was seen many times. The chain couples TRBV20-1 to TRBJ2-7; D not resolved. The germline V gene encodes CDR1 DFQATT and CDR2 SNEGSKA (reference sequence). Trimming left V 3 bases short and J 5 bases short, with 11 bases between. The CDR3 is made up of 12 amino acids. CDR3 amino acids: CSASLGDHEQYF. The CDR3 nucleotides are TGCAGTGCTAGCCTCGGCGATCACGAGCAGTACTTC.

This clonotype appeared a single time. V gene TRBV7-2 combines with J gene TRBJ1-2, with 9 bases matching TRBD1. The CDR3 is made up of 15 amino acids. The trim removed 6 bases at V and 8 bases at J, leaving 13 bases unmatched. Germline lookup yields CDR1 SGHTA and CDR2 FQGNSA. CDR3 bases: TGTGCCAGCAGTGACTCCGGGACAGGGCCATCCGGCTACACCTTC. Its protein is CASSDSGTGPSGYTF.

This chain connects TRBV19 to TRBJ1-5, with 12 bases fitting TRBD1. This CDR3 is built from 18 residues. V gave up 3 bases and J gave up 6 bases; unmatched junction bases: 12. The germline CDR1 and CDR2 sequences are LNHDA and SQIVND (reference sequence). The CDR3 sequence is CASSISVWDRGLGQPQHF. CDR3 DNA: TGTGCCAGTAGTATCTCCGTATGGGACAGGGGGCTGGGTCAGCCCCAGCATTTT.

Many counts were recorded for this clonotype. The genes are TRBV2 and TRBJ1-4, with D possibly TRBD1 on 5 matching bases. The CDR3 extends over 13 amino acids. Germline assignment: CDR1 SNHLY and CDR2 FYNNEI. Trimming removed 6 bases from V and 8 bases from J, with 13 bases in between. As DNA, the CDR3 is TGTGCCAGCAGGGGGGAGAAGAGAGAAAAACTGTTTTTT. Amino acids: CASRGEKREKLFF.

This clonotype was found a few times. This chain uses TRBV19 with TRBJ1-1; perhaps TRBD1 as D (6 bases). Trimming removed 3 bases from V and 12 bases from J, with 23 bases in between. Germline V lookup: CDR1 LNHDA, CDR2 SQIVND (reference sequence). CDR3 length: 15 residues. The CDR3 here is CASSILKAGGLISFF. DNA of the CDR3: TGTGCCAGTAGTATTCTTAAGGCGGGGGGCCTCATTTCTTTCTTT. Full variable domain (remainder filled in from reference TRBV19 and TRBJ1-1): DGGITQSPKYLFRKEGQNVTLSCEQNLNHDAMYWYRQDPGQGLRLIYYSQIVNDFQKGDIAEGYSVSREKKESFPLTVTSAQKNPTAFYLCASSILKAGGLISFFGQGTRLTVV.

This sequence joins TRBV2 and TRBJ2-5; maybe TRBD2 (5 bases). V was shortened by 11 bases and J by 4 bases, with 29 bases between the two germline ends. The CDR3 extends over 17 amino acids. Germline lookup yields CDR1 SNHLY and CDR2 FYNNEI. The chain's CDR3 is CAWTPPGRGGFAETQYF. The CDR3 DNA sequence: TGTGCCTGGACCCCACCGGGGAGAGGCGGTTTCGCAGAGACCCAGTACTTC.

This clonotype was observed a single time. The rearrangement uses TRBV5-4 and TRBJ1-6; 10 bases agree with TRBD1. The CDR3 totals 16 residues. Germline V gene sequence: CDR1 SGHNT, CDR2 YYREEE (reference sequence). V lost 3 bases to trimming and J lost 11 bases; unmatched junction nucleotides: 11. CDR3 residues: CASSSPGQGENTPLHF. CDR3 nucleotide sequence: TGTGCCAGCAGCTCTCCCGGACAGGGGGAAAATACACCCCTCCACTTT. Looking up the rest from reference TRBV5-4 and TRBJ1-6 gives the full variable domain: ETGVTQSPTHLIKTRGQQVTLRCSSQSGHNTVSWYQQALGQGPQFIFQYYREEENGRGNFPPRFSGLQFPNYSSELNVNALELDDSALYLCASSSPGQGENTPLHFGNGTRLTVT.